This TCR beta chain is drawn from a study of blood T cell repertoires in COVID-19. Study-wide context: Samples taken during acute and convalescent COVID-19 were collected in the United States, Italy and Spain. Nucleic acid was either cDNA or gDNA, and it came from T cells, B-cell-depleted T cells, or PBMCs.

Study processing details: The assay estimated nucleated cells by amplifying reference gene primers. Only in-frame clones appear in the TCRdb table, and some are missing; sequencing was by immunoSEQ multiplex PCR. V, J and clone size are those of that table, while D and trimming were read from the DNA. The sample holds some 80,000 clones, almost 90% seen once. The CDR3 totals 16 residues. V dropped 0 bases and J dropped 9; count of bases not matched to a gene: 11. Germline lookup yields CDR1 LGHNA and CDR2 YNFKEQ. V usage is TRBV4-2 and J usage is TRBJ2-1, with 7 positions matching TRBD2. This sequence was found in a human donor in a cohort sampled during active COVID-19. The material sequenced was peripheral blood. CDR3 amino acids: CASSQEAAAGAAEQFF. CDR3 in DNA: TGTGCCAGCAGCCAAGAAGCCGCGGCGGGAGCCGCTGAGCAGTTCTTC.